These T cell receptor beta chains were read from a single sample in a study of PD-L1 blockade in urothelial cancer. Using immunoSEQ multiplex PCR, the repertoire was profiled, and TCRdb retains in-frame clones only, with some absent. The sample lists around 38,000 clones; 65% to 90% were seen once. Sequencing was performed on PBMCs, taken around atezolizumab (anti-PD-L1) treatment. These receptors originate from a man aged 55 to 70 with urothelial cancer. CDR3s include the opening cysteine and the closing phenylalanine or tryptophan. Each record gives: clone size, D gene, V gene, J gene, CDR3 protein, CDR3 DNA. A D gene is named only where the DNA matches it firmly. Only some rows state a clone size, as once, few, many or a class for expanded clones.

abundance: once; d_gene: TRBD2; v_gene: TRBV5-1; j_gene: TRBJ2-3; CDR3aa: CASKLAGARDTQYF; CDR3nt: TGCGCCAGCAAACTAGCGGGGGCCCGGGATACGCAGTATTTT
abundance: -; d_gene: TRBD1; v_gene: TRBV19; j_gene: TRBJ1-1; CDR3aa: CASSVSFRDRELEAFF; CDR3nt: TGTGCCAGTAGTGTTTCCTTCCGGGACAGGGAGTTGGAAGCTTTCTTT
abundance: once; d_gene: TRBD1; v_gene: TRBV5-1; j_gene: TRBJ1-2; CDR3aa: CASSQQGNGYTF; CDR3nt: TGCGCCAGCAGCCAACAGGGGAATGGCTACACCTTC
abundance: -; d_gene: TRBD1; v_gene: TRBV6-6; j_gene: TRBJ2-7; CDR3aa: CASSQNRDRGHEQYF; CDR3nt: TGTGCCAGCAGCCAGAACCGGGACAGGGGCCACGAGCAGTACTTC
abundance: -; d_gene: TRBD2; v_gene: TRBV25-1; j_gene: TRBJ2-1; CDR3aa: CASSLLAGTDNEQFF; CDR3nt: TGTGCCAGCAGTCTCTTAGCGGGGACCGACAATGAGCAGTTCTTC
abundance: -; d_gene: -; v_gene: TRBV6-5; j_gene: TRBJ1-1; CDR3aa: CASSASVRAEAFF; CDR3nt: TGTGCCAGCAGTGCCTCAGTTCGGGCTGAAGCTTTCTTT
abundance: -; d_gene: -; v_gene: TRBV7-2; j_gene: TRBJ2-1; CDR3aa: CASSSTGNHNEQFF; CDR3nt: TGTGCCAGCAGCTCAACAGGTAACCACAATGAGCAGTTCTTC
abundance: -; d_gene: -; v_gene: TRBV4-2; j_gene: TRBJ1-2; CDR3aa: CASSQLGYGYTF; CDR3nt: TGTGCCAGCAGCCAACTAGGCTATGGCTACACCTTC
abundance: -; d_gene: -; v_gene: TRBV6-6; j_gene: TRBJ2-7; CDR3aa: CASRAGEGEQYF; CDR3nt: TGTGCCAGCAGAGCAGGGGAAGGGGAGCAGTACTTC
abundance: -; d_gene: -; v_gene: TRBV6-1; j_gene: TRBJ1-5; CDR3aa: CASRIETGNQPQHF; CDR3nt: TGTGCCAGCAGAATCGAGACAGGCAATCAGCCCCAGCATTTT
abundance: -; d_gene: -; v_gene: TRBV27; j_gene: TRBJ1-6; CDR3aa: CASSSGQYNSPLHF; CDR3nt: TGTGCCAGCAGTTCCGGACAATATAATTCACCCCTCCACTTT
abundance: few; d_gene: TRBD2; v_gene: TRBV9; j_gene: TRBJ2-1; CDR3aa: CASSQTGRAGNEQFF; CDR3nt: TGTGCCAGCAGCCAGACCGGGAGGGCGGGGAATGAGCAGTTCTTC
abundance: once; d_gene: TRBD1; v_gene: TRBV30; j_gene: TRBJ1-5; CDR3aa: CAWRAQGALQPQHF; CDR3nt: TGTGCCTGGAGGGCACAGGGGGCTTTGCAGCCCCAGCATTTT
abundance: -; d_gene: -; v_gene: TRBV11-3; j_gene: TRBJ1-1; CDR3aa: CASSLGGNTEAFF; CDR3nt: TGTGCCAGCAGCTTGGGGGGGAACACTGAAGCTTTCTTT
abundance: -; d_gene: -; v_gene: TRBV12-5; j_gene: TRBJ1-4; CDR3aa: CASGTSGGPGEKLFF; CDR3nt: TGTGCTAGTGGTACCTCCGGGGGGCCTGGGGAAAAACTGTTTTTT
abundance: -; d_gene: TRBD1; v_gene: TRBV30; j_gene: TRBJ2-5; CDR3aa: CAWSVQDRGFGETQYF; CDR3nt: TGTGCCTGGAGTGTACAGGACAGGGGGTTTGGGGAGACCCAGTACTTC
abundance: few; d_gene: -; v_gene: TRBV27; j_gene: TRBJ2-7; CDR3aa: CASSLWSDTFTYEQYF; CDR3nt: TGTGCCAGCAGTTTATGGTCGGACACCTTTACCTACGAGCAGTACTTC
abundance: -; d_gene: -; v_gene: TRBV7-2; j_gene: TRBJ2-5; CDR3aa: CASSYRGRETQYF; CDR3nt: TGTGCCAGCAGCTACCGGGGAAGGGAGACCCAGTACTTC
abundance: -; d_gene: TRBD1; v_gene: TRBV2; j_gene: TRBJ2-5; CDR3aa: CASSEVGTAQETQYF; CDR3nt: TGTGCCAGCAGTGAAGTGGGGACAGCGCAAGAGACCCAGTACTTC
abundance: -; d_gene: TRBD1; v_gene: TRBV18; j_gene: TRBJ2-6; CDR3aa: CASSPPGQGATGANVLTF; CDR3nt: TGTGCCAGCTCACCACCGGGACAGGGGGCCACTGGGGCCAACGTCCTGACTTTC
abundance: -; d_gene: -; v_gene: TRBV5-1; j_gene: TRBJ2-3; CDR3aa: CASSLGPGTDTQYF; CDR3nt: TGCGCCAGCAGCTTGGGTCCTGGCACAGATACGCAGTATTTT
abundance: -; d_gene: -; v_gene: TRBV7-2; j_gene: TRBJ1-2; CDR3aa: CASSLARSRGYTF; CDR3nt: TGTGCCAGCAGCTTAGCGAGGTCTCGCGGCTACACCTTC
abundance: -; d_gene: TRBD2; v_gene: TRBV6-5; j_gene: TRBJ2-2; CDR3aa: CASRRWGGPTGELFF; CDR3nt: TGTGCCAGCAGGAGGTGGGGAGGGCCAACCGGGGAGCTGTTTTTT
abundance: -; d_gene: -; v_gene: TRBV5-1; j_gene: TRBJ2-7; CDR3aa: CASSLYQDFYEQYF; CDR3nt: TGCGCCAGCAGCTTGTATCAGGATTTCTACGAGCAGTACTTC
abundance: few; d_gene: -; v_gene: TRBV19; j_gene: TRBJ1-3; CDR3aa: CASSIAGSTGNTIYF; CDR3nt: TGTGCCAGTAGTATCGCAGGGTCCACTGGAAACACCATATATTTT
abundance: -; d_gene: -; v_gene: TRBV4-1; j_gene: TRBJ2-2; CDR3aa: CASSQAGLSPGELFF; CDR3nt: TGCGCCAGCAGCCAAGCGGGACTTTCCCCCGGGGAGCTGTTTTTT
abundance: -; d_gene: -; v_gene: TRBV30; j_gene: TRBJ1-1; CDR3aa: CAWSVPPQNTEAFF; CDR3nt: TGTGCCTGGAGTGTACCCCCACAGAACACTGAAGCTTTCTTT
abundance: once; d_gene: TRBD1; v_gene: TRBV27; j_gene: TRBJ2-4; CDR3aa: CASSLTGLGGNIQYF; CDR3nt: TGTGCCAGCAGTCTGACAGGGTTAGGGGGCAACATTCAGTACTTC
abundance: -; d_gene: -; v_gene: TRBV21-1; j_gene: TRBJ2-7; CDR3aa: CARGVCWSYEQYF; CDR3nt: TGTGCCAGAGGAGTGTGCTGGTCCTACGAGCAGTACTTC
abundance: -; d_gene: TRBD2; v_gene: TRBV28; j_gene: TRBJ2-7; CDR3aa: CASSAAGGNEQYF; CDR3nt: TGTGCCAGCAGTGCCGCGGGGGGTAACGAGCAGTACTTC
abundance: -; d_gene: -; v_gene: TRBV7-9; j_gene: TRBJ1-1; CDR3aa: CASRPTENTEAFF; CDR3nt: TGTGCCAGCAGGCCGACAGAGAACACTGAAGCTTTCTTT
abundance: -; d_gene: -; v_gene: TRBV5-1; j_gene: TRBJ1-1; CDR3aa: CASSLLGRSNTEAFF; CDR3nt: TGCGCCAGCAGCTTGCTGGGGAGGTCGAACACTGAAGCTTTCTTT
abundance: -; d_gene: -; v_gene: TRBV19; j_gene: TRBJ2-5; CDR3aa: CGSRSGETQYF; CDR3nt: TGTGGTTCCCGTTCGGGAGAGACCCAGTACTTC
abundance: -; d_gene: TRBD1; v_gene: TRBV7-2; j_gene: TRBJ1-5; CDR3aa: CASSSPDRESNQPQHF; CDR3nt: TGTGCCAGCAGCTCCCCGGACAGGGAGAGCAATCAGCCCCAGCATTTT
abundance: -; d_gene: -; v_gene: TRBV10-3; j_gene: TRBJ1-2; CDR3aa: CAISEGVGRGGHYGYTF; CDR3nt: TGTGCCATCAGTGAGGGGGTGGGCAGGGGCGGACACTATGGCTACACCTTC
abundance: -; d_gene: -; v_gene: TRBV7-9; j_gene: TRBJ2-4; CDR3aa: CASSPPGLSPLAKNIQYF; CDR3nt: TGTGCCAGCAGCCCCCCTGGACTGAGCCCCCTAGCCAAAAACATTCAGTACTTC
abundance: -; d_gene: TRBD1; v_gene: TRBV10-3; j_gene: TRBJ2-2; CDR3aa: CAISEFAGGATGELFF; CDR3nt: TGTGCCATCAGTGAGTTCGCAGGGGGCGCCACCGGGGAGCTGTTTTTT
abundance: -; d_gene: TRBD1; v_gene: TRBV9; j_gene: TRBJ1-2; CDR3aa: CASSAATGTDDYEGYGYTF; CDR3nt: TGTGCCAGCAGCGCCGCGACCGGGACAGACGACTATGAGGGCTATGGCTACACCTTC
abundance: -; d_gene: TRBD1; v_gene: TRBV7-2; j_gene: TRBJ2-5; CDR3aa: CASSLDRGVGETQYF; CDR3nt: TGTGCCAGCAGCTTGGACAGGGGGGTTGGAGAGACCCAGTACTTC
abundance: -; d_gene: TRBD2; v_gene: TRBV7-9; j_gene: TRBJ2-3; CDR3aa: CASSRTSGLYTQYF; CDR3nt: TGTGCCAGCTCCCGGACTAGCGGGCTATATACGCAGTATTTT
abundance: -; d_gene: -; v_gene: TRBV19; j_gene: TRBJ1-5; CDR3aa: CAGGASNQPQHF; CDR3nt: TGTGCCGGAGGTGCAAGCAATCAGCCCCAGCATTTT
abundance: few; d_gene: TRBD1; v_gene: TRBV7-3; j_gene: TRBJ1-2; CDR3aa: CASSPVGPTGDANYGYTF; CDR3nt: TGTGCCAGCAGCCCCGTTGGTCCGACAGGGGACGCTAACTATGGCTACACCTTC
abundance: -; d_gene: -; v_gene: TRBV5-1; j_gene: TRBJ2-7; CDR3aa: CASSLPLPPHEQYF; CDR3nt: TGCGCCAGCAGCTTGCCCCTACCGCCTCACGAGCAGTACTTC
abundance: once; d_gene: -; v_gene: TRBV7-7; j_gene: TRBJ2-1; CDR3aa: CASSPERNNEQFF; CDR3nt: TGTGCTAGCAGCCCGGAGAGGAACAATGAGCAGTTCTTC
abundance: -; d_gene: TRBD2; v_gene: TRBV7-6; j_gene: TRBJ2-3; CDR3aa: CASSTRASGLTDTQYF; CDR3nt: TGTGCCAGCAGCACTAGGGCTAGCGGACTCACAGATACGCAGTATTTT
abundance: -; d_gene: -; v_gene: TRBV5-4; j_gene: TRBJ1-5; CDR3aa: CASSLEPTARQPQHF; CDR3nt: TGTGCCAGCAGCTTGGAGCCCACCGCCAGGCAGCCCCAGCATTTT
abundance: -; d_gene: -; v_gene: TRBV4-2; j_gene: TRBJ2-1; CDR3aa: CASSQDKLRNEQFF; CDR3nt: TGTGCCAGCAGCCAAGATAAGCTACGCAATGAGCAGTTCTTC
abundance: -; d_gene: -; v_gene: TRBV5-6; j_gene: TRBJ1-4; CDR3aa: CASSLDGRNEKLFF; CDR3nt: TGTGCCAGCAGCTTGGATGGCAGAAATGAAAAACTGTTTTTT
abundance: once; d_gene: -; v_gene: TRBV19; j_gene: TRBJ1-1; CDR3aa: CASSIVAGRMNTEAFF; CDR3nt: TGTGCCAGTAGTATAGTGGCAGGGCGGATGAACACTGAAGCTTTCTTT
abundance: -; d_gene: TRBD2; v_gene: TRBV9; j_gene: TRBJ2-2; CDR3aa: CASSPWTSGANTGELFF; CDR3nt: TGTGCCAGCAGCCCCTGGACTAGCGGGGCGAACACCGGGGAGCTGTTTTTT
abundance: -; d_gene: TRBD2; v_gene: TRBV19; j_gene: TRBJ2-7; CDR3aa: CASSTSGTSVWEQYF; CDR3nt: TGTGCCAGTAGTACCTCCGGGACTAGTGTATGGGAGCAGTACTTC
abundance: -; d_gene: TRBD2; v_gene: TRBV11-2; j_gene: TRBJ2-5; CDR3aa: CASSQNLAGVETQYF; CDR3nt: TGTGCCAGCAGCCAAAACCTGGCGGGAGTGGAGACCCAGTACTTC
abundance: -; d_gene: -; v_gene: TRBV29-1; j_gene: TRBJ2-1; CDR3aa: CSAEGSNYNEQFF; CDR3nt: TGCAGCGCCGAGGGCTCCAACTACAATGAGCAGTTCTTC
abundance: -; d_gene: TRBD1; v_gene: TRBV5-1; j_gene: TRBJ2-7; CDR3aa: CASSERGQTINYEQYF; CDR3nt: TGCGCCAGCAGCGAAAGGGGACAGACAATAAACTACGAGCAGTACTTC
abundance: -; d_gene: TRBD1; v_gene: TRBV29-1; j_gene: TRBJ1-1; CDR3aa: CSVGTAMNTEAFF; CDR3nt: TGCAGCGTGGGGACAGCGATGAACACTGAAGCTTTCTTT
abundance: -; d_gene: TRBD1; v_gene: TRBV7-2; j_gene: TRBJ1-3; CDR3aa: CASSYRDRAYF; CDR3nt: TGTGCCAGCAGCTACCGGGACAGGGCATATTTT
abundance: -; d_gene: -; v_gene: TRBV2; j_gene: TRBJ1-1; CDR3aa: CASSEQGQNTEAFF; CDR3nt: TGTGCCAGCAGCGAACAGGGTCAGAACACTGAAGCTTTCTTT
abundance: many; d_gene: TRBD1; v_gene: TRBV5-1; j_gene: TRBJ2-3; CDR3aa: CASSALQGAWSTDTQYF; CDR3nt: TGCGCCAGCAGCGCATTACAGGGGGCATGGAGCACAGATACGCAGTATTTT
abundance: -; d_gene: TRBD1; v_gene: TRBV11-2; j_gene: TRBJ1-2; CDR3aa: CASSTTGTYGYTF; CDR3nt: TGTGCCAGCAGCACGACAGGGACCTATGGCTACACCTTC
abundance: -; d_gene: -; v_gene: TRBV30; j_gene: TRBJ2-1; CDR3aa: CAWAISYEQFF; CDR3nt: TGTGCCTGGGCGATAAGTTATGAGCAGTTCTTC